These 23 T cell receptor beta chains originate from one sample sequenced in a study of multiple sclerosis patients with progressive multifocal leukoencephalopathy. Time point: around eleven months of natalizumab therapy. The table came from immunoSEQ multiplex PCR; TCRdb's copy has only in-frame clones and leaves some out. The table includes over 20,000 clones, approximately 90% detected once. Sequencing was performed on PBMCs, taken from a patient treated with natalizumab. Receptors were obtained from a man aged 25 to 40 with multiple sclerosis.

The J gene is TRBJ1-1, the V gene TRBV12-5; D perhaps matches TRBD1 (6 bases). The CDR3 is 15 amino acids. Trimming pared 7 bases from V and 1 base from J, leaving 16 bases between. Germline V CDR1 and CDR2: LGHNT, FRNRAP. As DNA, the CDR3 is TGTGCTAGTGATCCCGGGACACTTTGGAACACTGAAGCTTTCTTT. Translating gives CASDPGTLWNTEAFF.

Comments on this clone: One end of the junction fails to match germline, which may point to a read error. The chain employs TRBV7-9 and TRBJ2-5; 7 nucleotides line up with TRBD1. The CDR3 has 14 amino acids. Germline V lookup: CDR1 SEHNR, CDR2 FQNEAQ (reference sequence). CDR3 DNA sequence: TGTGCCAGCAGCTTAGTCGACAGGGAAGAGACCCTGTACTTC. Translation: CASSLVDREETLYF.

CDR3 sequence reads: CASSEQVNTEAFF. The CDR3 coding sequence is TGTGCCAGCAGCGAACAGGTGAACACTGAAGCTTTCTTT. J is TRBJ1-1 and V is TRBV11-2; D is possibly TRBD1 (5 bases). CDR3 length: 13 residues. Trimming stripped 5 bases from V and 0 bases from J, with 7 bases between. The germline V gene encodes CDR1 SGHAT and CDR2 FQNNGV.

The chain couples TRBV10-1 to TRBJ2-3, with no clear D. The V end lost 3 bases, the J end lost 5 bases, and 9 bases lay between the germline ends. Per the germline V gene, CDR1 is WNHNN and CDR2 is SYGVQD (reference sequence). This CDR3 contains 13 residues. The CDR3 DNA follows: TGCGCCAGCAGTGAATCAGTAGGAGATACGCAGTATTTT. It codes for CASSESVGDTQYF.

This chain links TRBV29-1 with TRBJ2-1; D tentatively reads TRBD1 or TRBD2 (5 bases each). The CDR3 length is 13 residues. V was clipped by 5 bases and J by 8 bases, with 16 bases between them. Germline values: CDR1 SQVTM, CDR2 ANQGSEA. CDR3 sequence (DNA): TGCAGCGTTACAGCGTACCGAGGGGATGAGCAGTTCTTC. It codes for CSVTAYRGDEQFF.

Written as DNA, the CDR3 is TGCGCCAGCAGCGGGGGGACAGGGTACGGCGAGCAGTACGTC. Protein sequence: CASSGGTGYGEQYV. V gene TRBV5-1 combines with J gene TRBJ2-7, with TRBD1 identical over 9 bases. Trimming took 4 bases from V and 6 from J; bases not matched to a gene: 8. The germline V gene has CDR1 SGHRS and CDR2 YFSETQ. This CDR3 has 14 residues.

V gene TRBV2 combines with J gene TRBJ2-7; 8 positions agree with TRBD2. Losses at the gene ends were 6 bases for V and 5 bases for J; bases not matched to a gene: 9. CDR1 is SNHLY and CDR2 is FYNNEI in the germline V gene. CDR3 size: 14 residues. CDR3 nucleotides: TGTGCCAGCAGCACTAGCGGCGTGAGGGACGAGCAGTACGTC. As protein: CASSTSGVRDEQYV.

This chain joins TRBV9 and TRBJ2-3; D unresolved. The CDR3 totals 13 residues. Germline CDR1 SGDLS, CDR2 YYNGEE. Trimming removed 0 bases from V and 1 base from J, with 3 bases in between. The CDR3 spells CASSVARTDTQYF. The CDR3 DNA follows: TGTGCCAGCAGCGTAGCCCGCACAGATACGCAGTATTTT. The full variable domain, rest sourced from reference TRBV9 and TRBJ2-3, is DSGVTQTPKHLITATGQRVTLRCSPRSGDLSVYWYQQSLDQGLQFLIQYYNGEERAKGNILERFSAQQFPDLHSELNLSSLELGDSALYFCASSVARTDTQYFGPGTRLTVL.

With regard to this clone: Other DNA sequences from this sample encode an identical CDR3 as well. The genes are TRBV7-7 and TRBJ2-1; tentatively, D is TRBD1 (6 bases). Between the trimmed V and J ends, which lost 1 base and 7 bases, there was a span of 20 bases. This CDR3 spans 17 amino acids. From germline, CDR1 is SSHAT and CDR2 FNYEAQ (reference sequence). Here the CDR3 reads CASSLEVQGLVGNEQFF. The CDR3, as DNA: TGTGCCAGCAGCTTAGAGGTACAGGGCTTAGTCGGAAATGAGCAGTTCTTC.

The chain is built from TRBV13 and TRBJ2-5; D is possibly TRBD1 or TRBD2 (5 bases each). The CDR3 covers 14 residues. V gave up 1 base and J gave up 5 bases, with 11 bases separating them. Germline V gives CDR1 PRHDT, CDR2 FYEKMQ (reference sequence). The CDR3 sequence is CASSLAQGGETQYF. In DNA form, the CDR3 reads TGTGCCAGCAGCTTAGCGCAGGGCGGGGAGACCCAGTACTTC. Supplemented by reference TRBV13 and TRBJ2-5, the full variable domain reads AAGVIQSPRHLIKEKRETATLKCYPIPRHDTVYWYQQGPGQDPQFLISFYEKMQSDKGSIPDRFSAQQFSDYHSELNMSSLELGDSALYFCASSLAQGGETQYFGPGTRLLVL.

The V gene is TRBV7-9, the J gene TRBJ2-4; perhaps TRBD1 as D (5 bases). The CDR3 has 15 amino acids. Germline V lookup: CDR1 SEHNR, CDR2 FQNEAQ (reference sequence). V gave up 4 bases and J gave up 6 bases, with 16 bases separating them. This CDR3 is CASSYDGAVPNIQYF. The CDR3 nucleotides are TGTGCCAGCAGCTACGATGGGGCGGTACCAAACATTCAGTACTTC.

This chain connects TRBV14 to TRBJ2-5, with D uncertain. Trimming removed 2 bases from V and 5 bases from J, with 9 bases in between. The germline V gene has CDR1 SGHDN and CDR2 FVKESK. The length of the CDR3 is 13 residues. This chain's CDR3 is CASSQLPWETQYF. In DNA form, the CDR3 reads TGTGCCAGCAGCCAACTACCCTGGGAGACCCAGTACTTC.

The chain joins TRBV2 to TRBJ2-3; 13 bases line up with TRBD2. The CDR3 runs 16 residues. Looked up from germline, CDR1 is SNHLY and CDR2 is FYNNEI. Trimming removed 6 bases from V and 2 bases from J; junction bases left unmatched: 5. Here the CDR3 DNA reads TGTGCCAGCAGGGTTACTAGCGGGAGGGACACAGATACGCAGTATTTT. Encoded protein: CASRVTSGRDTDTQYF.

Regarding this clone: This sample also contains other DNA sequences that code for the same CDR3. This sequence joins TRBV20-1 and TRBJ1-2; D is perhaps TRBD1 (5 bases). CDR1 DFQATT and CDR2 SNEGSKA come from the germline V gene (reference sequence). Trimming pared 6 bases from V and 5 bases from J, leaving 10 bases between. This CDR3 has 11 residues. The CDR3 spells CSASGGYGYTF. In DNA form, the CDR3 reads TGCAGTGCCAGCGGGGGGTATGGCTACACCTTC.

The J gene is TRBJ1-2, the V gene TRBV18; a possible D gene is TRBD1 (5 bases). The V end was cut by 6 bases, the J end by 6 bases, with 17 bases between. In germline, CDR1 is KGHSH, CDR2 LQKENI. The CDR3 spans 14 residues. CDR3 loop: CASSSGRRGDGYTF. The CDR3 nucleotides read TGTGCCAGCTCTTCGGGACGTCGGGGAGATGGCTACACCTTC. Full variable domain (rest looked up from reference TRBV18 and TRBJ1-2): NAGVMQNPRHLVRRRGQEARLRCSPMKGHSHVYWYRQLPEEGLKFMVYLQKENIIDESGMPKERFSAEFPKEGPSILRIQQVVRGDSAAYFCASSSGRRGDGYTFGSGTRLTVV.

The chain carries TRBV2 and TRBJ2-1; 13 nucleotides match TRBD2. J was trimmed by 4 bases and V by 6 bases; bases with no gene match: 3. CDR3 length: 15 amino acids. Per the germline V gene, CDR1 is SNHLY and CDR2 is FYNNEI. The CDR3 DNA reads TGTGCCAGCAGGGGGACTAGCGGGAATTACAATGAGCAGTTCTTC. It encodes CASRGTSGNYNEQFF.

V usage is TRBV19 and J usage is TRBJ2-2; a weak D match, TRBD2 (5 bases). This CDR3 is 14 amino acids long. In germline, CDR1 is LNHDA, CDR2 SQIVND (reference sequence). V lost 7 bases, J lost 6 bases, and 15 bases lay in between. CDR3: CASIGLAMAGELFF. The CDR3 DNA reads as TGTGCCAGTATCGGACTGGCGATGGCCGGGGAGCTGTTTTTT.

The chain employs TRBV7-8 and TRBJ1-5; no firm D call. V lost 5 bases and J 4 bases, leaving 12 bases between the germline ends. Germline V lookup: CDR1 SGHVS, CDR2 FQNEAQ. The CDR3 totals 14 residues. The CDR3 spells CASSADLGNQPQHF. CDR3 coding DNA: TGTGCCAGCAGCGCCGACCTAGGGAATCAGCCCCAGCATTTT.

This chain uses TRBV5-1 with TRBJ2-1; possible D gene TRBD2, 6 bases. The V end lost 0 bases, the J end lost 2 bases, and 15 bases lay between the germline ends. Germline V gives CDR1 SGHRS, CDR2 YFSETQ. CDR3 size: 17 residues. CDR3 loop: CASSLVGRERPYNEQFF. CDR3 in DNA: TGCGCCAGCAGCTTGGTTGGTCGGGAGAGGCCCTACAATGAGCAGTTCTTC.

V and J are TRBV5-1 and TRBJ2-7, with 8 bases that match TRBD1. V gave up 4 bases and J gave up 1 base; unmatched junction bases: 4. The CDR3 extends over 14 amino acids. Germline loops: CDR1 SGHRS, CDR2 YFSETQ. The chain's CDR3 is CASSRDRRSYEQYF. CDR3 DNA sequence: TGCGCCAGCAGCCGGGACAGGCGGTCCTACGAGCAGTACTTC.

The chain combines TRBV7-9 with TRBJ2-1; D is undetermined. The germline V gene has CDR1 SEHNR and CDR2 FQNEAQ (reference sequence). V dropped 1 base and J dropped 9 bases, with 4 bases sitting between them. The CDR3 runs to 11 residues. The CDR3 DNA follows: TGTGCCAGCAGCTTAGTTCGTGAGCAGTTCTTC. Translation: CASSLVREQFF.

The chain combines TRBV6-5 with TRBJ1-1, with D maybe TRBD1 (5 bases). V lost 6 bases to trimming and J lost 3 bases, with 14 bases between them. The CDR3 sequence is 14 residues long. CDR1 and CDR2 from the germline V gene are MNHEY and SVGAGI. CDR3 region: CASSHAGFDTEAFF. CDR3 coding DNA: TGTGCCAGCAGCCACGCAGGGTTTGACACTGAAGCTTTCTTT.

DNA for the CDR3: TGTGCCAGCAGCGGCCGTCCGGGCGGTAGCTCTGGAAACACCATATATTTT. It codes for CASSGRPGGSSGNTIYF. The gene calls are TRBV9 and TRBJ1-3; D gene unclear. The germline V gene has CDR1 SGDLS and CDR2 YYNGEE. The CDR3 is 17 amino acids. V lost 3 bases and J lost 0, with 16 bases in between. Full variable domain (outside the CDR3, taken from reference TRBV9 and TRBJ1-3): DSGVTQTPKHLITATGQRVTLRCSPRSGDLSVYWYQQSLDQGLQFLIQYYNGEERAKGNILERFSAQQFPDLHSELNLSSLELGDSALYFCASSGRPGGSSGNTIYFGEGSWLTVV.